This T cell receptor beta chain was recorded in a study of cytomegalovirus exposure and HLA in healthy donors. Study results and limitations: When analyzed later, a missense DCLRE1C variant was found to be linked to TCR beta V- and J-gene trimming.

CDR3 length: 11 residues. Germline values: CDR1 DFQATT, CDR2 SNEGSKA (reference sequence). V lost 7 bases, J lost 2 bases, and 6 bases lay in between. PCR employed 60 Vbeta and 13 Jbeta primers. Method: immunoSEQ multiplex PCR; TCRdb's copy keeps in-frame clones and lacks some. Listed are tens of thousands of clones; more than 2% falls within the top ten. On this clone itself: Antigen unknown.

The sequence derives from a young woman in good health and CMV-seronegative. What was sequenced was PBMCs. The chain combines TRBV20-1 with TRBJ1-3; TRBD1 is a possible D gene (5 bases). Written as DNA, the CDR3 is TGCAGTGGGACAACTGGAAACACCATATATTTT. This sequence encodes CSGTTGNTIYF.